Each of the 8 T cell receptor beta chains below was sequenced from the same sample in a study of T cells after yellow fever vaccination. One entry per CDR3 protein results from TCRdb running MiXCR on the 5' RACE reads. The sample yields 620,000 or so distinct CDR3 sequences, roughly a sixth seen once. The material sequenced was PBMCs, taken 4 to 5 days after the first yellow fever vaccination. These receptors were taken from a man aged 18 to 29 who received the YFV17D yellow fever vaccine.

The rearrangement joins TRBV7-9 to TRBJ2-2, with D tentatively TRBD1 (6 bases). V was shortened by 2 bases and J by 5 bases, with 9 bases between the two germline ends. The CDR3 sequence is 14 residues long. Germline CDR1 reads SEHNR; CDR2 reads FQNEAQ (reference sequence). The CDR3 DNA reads TGTGCCAGCAGCTTAAACAGGGAAACCGGGGAGCTGTTTTTT. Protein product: CASSLNRETGELFF.

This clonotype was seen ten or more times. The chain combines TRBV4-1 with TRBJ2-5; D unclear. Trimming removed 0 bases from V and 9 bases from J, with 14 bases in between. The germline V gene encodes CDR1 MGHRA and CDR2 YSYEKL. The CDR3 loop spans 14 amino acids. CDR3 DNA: TGCGCCAGCAGCCAAGAGGGCGGCAGGATGGCCCAGTACTTC. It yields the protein CASSQEGGRMAQYF.

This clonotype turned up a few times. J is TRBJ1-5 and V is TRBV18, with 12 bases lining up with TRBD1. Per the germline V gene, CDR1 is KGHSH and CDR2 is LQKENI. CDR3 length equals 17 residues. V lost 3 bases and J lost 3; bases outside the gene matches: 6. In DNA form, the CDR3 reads TGTGCCAGCTCACCCTCCGGGACAGGGGGCGTCAATCAGCCCCAGCATTTT. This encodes CASSPSGTGGVNQPQHF.

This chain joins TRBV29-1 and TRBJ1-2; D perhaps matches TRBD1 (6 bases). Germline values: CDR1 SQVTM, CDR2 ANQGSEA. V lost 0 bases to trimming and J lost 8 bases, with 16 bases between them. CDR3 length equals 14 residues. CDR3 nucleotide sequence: TGCAGCGTTGAAGATGATGTTGGAGGGGGGGGCTACACCTTC. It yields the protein CSVEDDVGGGGYTF.

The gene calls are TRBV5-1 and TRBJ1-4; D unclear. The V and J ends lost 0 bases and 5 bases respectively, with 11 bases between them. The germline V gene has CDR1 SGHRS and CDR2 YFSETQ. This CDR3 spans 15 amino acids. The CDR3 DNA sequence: TGCGCCAGCAGCTTGGATGTGAACCTAAATGAAAAACTGTTTTTT. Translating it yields CASSLDVNLNEKLFF.

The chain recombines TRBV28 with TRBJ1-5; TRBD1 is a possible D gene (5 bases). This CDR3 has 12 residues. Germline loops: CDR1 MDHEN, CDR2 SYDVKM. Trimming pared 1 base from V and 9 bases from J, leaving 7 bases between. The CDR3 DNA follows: TGTGCCAGCAGTTTATCAGGGAGGCCCCAGCATTTT. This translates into CASSLSGRPQHF.

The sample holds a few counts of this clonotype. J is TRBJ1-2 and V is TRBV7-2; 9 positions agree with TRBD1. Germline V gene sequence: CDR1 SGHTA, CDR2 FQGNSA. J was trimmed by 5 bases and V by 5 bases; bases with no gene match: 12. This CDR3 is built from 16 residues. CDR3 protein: CASSTDRGRVGYGYTF. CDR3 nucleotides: TGTGCCAGCAGCACCGACAGGGGGAGAGTGGGATATGGCTACACCTTC.

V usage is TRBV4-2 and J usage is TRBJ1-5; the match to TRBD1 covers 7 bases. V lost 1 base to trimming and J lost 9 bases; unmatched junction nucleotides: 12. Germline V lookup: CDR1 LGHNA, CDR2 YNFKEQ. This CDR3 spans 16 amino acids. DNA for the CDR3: TGTGCCAGCAGCCAAGGGCGGCAGGGGGTCTTAGGGCCCCAGCATTTT. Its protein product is CASSQGRQGVLGPQHF.